A single sample gave rise to the 22 T cell receptor beta chains below, sequenced in a study of cytomegalovirus exposure and HLA in healthy donors. Amplification used 60 Vbeta primers and 13 Jbeta primers. The repertoire was sequenced with immunoSEQ multiplex PCR; TCRdb's copy has only in-frame clones and lacks some. Here the sample spans some 150,000 clones, approximately 82% being singletons. Sample: PBMCs. The receptor set was obtained from a man aged 30 to 45 in good health and CMV-seropositive.

The rearrangement joins TRBV2 to TRBJ2-2, with 10 bases that match TRBD1. Germline V gene sequence: CDR1 SNHLY, CDR2 FYNNEI. With 6 bases clipped from V and 4 bases from J, the junction kept 5 bases outside the gene matches. This CDR3 has 15 residues. CDR3 nucleotides: TGTGCCAGCAGCAAGACAGGGGGCGTCACCGGGGAGCTGTTTTTT. The encoded protein is CASSKTGGVTGELFF.

The rearrangement uses TRBV7-3 and TRBJ2-7; TRBD2 is a possible D gene (6 bases). The germline V gene has CDR1 SGHTA and CDR2 FQGTGA. V lost 6 bases and J lost 6, with 24 bases in between. The CDR3 runs 16 residues. In nucleotides, the CDR3 is TGTGCCAGCAGTTCAAACAGCGGGCCCCTCGGGGGCGAGCAGTACTTC. Its translation is CASSSNSGPLGGEQYF.

The chain combines TRBV15 with TRBJ1-1; 7 bases are a match to TRBD1. The CDR3 is 17 residues long. The J segment lost 0 bases and the V segment lost 2 bases, leaving 9 bases of the junction unmatched. The germline gives CDR1 LNHNV, CDR2 YYDKDF (reference sequence). The CDR3, as DNA: TGTGCCACCAGCAGACTCCGGGACAGCTTCATGAACACTGAAGCTTTCTTT. Translated, it gives CATSRLRDSFMNTEAFF.

V is TRBV11-2 and J is TRBJ2-5; 9 bases match TRBD2. This CDR3 has 16 amino acids. Unmatched junction bases numbered 5, after V lost 1 base and J lost 2 bases. Germline V CDR1 and CDR2: SGHAT, FQNNGV. The CDR3 protein is CASSLGAGGRQETQYF. As DNA, the CDR3 is TGTGCCAGCAGCTTAGGGGCGGGAGGGAGGCAAGAGACCCAGTACTTC.

This chain links TRBV6-5 with TRBJ2-5; D possibly corresponds to TRBD1 (6 bases). CDR3 length: 14 residues. With 4 bases removed from V and 0 bases from J, the gap between germline ends came to 9 bases. Germline assignment: CDR1 MNHEY and CDR2 SVGAGI. CDR3 sequence (DNA): TGTGCCAGCAGTTTTACAGGGTACCAAGAGACCCAGTACTTC. It yields the protein CASSFTGYQETQYF.

This chain uses TRBV7-3 with TRBJ2-1; no reliable D call. This CDR3 contains 13 residues. V lost 5 bases, J lost 4 bases, and 9 bases lay in between. In germline, CDR1 is SGHTA, CDR2 FQGTGA. This CDR3 reads CASSPSLYNEQFF. CDR3 nucleotide sequence: TGTGCCAGCAGCCCCTCCCTTTACAATGAGCAGTTCTTC.

V and J are TRBV27 and TRBJ2-5; TRBD2 agrees at 7 bases. Matching the DNA end better, TRBJ2-7 makes the J call doubtful. The germline gives CDR1 MNHEY, CDR2 SMNVEV (reference sequence). This CDR3 has 14 amino acids. The CDR3 protein is CASSLAAGSYEQYF. The CDR3 DNA sequence: TGTGCCAGCAGTTTAGCAGCGGGATCCTACGAGCAGTACTTC.

This sequence joins TRBV25-1 and TRBJ2-2, with 9 bases that match TRBD1. The ends lost 3 bases at V and 13 bases at J; junction bases unmatched: 12. The CDR3 spans 15 residues. Germline assignment: CDR1 MGHDK and CDR2 SYGVNS. For the CDR3, the DNA is TGTGCCAGCAGTGAGGCTGGGACAGGGAGAATTGGGCTGTTTTTT. Its translation is CASSEAGTGRIGLFF.

This chain joins TRBV2 and TRBJ1-1; TRBD1 matches at 10 bases. The CDR3 has 14 residues. The ends lost 2 bases at V and 4 bases at J; junction bases unmatched: 1. Germline assignment: CDR1 SNHLY and CDR2 FYNNEI. The CDR3 DNA reads TGTGCCAGCAGTGAAAGGACAGGGGGCACTGAAGCTTTCTTT. It codes for CASSERTGGTEAFF.

The chain employs TRBV15 and TRBJ2-1; no firm D call. V was shortened by 5 bases and J by 5 bases, with 4 bases between the two germline ends. Germline assignment: CDR1 LNHNV and CDR2 YYDKDF (reference sequence). This CDR3 is 11 amino acids long. CDR3 in amino acids: CATSFNNEQFF. The CDR3 DNA reads as TGTGCCACCAGCTTTAACAATGAGCAGTTCTTC.

The CDR3 DNA reads as TGTGCCAGCAGCTTAGTGCCAGCGGGGGGAATAGATACGCAGTATTTT. Translating gives CASSLVPAGGIDTQYF. The chain couples TRBV7-8 to TRBJ2-3; 9 bases agree with TRBD2. Germline V gene lookup returns CDR1 SGHVS and CDR2 FQNEAQ. After removal of 1 base from V and 5 bases from J, the junction contained 7 bases not matched to a gene. The CDR3 is 16 residues long.

V usage is TRBV6-5 and J usage is TRBJ2-5; D is perhaps TRBD2 (5 bases). V lost 0 bases and J 4 bases, leaving 12 bases between the germline ends. The germline CDR1 and CDR2 sequences are MNHEY and SVGAGI. The CDR3 has 15 amino acids. The CDR3 region has the DNA TGTGCCAGCAGTTACTCGAACGGGGTAGGAGAGACCCAGTACTTC. Its protein product is CASSYSNGVGETQYF.

This clone was seen once. The CDR3 loop is CATSRVGDSQETQYF. DNA of the CDR3: TGTGCCACCAGCAGAGTAGGGGACAGCCAAGAGACCCAGTACTTC. This sequence joins TRBV15 and TRBJ2-5, with 7 bases identical to TRBD1. The J segment lost 1 base and the V segment lost 1 base, leaving 3 bases of the junction unmatched. The CDR3 consists of 15 residues. Germline CDR1 is LNHNV and CDR2 is YYDKDF (reference sequence).

This sequence joins TRBV7-9 and TRBJ2-7, with a weak D call TRBD1 (5 bases). Germline CDR1 reads SEHNR; CDR2 reads FQNEAQ (reference sequence). The CDR3 covers 15 residues. V dropped 2 bases and J dropped 5 bases, with 16 bases sitting between them. The CDR3 region is CASSLWGSTLNEQYF. DNA of the CDR3: TGTGCCAGCAGCTTATGGGGCAGCACCCTAAACGAGCAGTACTTC.

The rearrangement links TRBV6-5 to TRBJ2-7; tentative D call: TRBD2 (6 bases). V lost 7 bases and J 5 bases, leaving 18 bases between the germline ends. The germline V gene encodes CDR1 MNHEY and CDR2 SVGAGI. The length of the CDR3 is 14 residues. The CDR3 loop reads CASTNVGGWDEQYF. CDR3 sequence (DNA): TGTGCCAGCACCAATGTGGGGGGTTGGGACGAGCAGTACTTC.

The genes are TRBV19 and TRBJ2-1, with TRBD1 identical over 9 bases. V lost 5 bases to trimming and J lost 5 bases; unmatched junction nucleotides: 4. This CDR3 contains 14 residues. In germline, CDR1 is LNHDA, CDR2 SQIVND (reference sequence). CDR3 in amino acids: CASSFRTGDNEQFF. The CDR3 DNA sequence: TGTGCCAGTAGTTTCCGGACAGGGGACAATGAGCAGTTCTTC.

The V gene is TRBV18, the J gene TRBJ2-3, with D possibly TRBD2 on 6 matching bases. The germline V gene has CDR1 KGHSH and CDR2 LQKENI. CDR3 length: 13 amino acids. Trimming removed 1 base from V and 5 bases from J, with 7 bases in between. CDR3 amino acids: CASSPLTRDTQYF. The CDR3 nucleotides read TGTGCCAGCTCACCACTGACTAGAGATACGCAGTATTTT.

The chain is built from TRBV6-4 and TRBJ2-1; D remains unclear. V gave up 0 bases and J gave up 8 bases, with 5 bases separating them. Germline V gene sequence: CDR1 MRHNA, CDR2 SNTAGT. The CDR3 consists of 12 residues. CDR3 amino acids: CASSDSTHEQFF. CDR3 sequence (DNA): TGTGCCAGCAGTGACTCAACTCATGAGCAGTTCTTC.

The V and J genes are TRBV9 and TRBJ2-7, with 11 positions matching TRBD2. V shed 2 bases, J shed 4 bases, and the junction held 2 bases outside the gene matches. The CDR3 runs 14 residues. Germline values: CDR1 SGDLS, CDR2 YYNGEE. The chain's CDR3 is CASSVTSGGYEQYF. CDR3 bases: TGTGCCAGCAGCGTTACTAGCGGGGGATACGAGCAGTACTTC.

A word on this clone: A read error may produce the germline difference seen at one junction end. This chain uses TRBV7-9 with TRBJ1-3; tentatively, D is TRBD1 (5 bases). CDR1 and CDR2 from the germline V gene are SEHNR and FQNEAQ (reference sequence). The CDR3 has 15 amino acids. CDR3 DNA: TGTTCCAGCAGCTTTACAGGTACCTCTGGAAACACCATATATTTT. This gives the protein CSSSFTGTSGNTIYF.

V is TRBV28 and J is TRBJ2-1, with a tentative D call TRBD2 (5 bases). Looked up from germline, CDR1 is MDHEN and CDR2 is SYDVKM. The CDR3 length is 14 residues. The germline V and J ends were trimmed by 5 bases and 0 bases, with 8 bases remaining between them. CDR3 in amino acids: CASSGLSSYNEQFF. As DNA, the CDR3 is TGTGCCAGCAGTGGACTCAGCTCCTACAATGAGCAGTTCTTC. Full variable domain (outside the CDR3, taken from reference TRBV28 and TRBJ2-1): DVKVTQSSRYLVKRTGEKVFLECVQDMDHENMFWYRQDPGLGLRLIYFSYDVKMKEKGDIPEGYSVSREKKERFSLILESASTNQTSMYLCASSGLSSYNEQFFGPGTRLTVL.

In this sample, this clone turned up once. This sequence joins TRBV7-9 and TRBJ2-7; 8 bases map to TRBD1. The CDR3 extends over 14 amino acids. J lost 1 base, V lost 5 bases, and 4 bases had no gene match. Germline V gene lookup returns CDR1 SEHNR and CDR2 FQNEAQ (reference sequence). The CDR3 DNA reads TGTGCCAGCAGCCTACAGGGGGAATCCTACGAGCAGTACTTC. This gives the protein CASSLQGESYEQYF.